This T cell receptor (beta chain) appears in the sequencing data of a study of blood T cell repertoires in COVID-19. In the study overall: Sites across the United States, Italy and Spain contributed samples from acute and convalescent COVID-19. From T cells, B-cell-depleted T cells, or PBMCs came the material, which was cDNA or gDNA.

CDR1 and CDR2 (germline): MNHEY, SVGAGI. Trimming took off 6 bases at V and 2 bases at J, with 10 bases between the two ends. The CDR3 totals 14 residues. In the original analysis: Nucleated cell counts were estimated from reference gene primer amplification. Assay used: immunoSEQ multiplex PCR; TCRdb lists only in-frame clones, some missing. D and trimming come from the DNA, and the V and J calls and clone size come from that table. The top ten hold 15% to 20% of the sample, which has roughly 180,000 clones, 79% seen once. Sequences were obtained from peripheral blood. V and J are TRBV6-5 and TRBJ1-4; D ambiguous. The clonotype was recovered from a man aged 55 to 70 with active or convalescent COVID-19. CDR3 region: CASSHGGTNEKLFF. CDR3 DNA: TGTGCCAGCAGCCACGGAGGTACTAATGAAAAACTGTTTTTT.